These T cell receptor beta chains were read from a single sample in a study of T cell repertoires in cytomegalovirus infection. TCRdb reprocessed the reads with MiXCR, giving one entry per CDR3 protein. The table includes about 490,000 distinct CDR3 sequences, around 27% detected once. The sample was PBMCs. These receptors originate from a human donor in good health (CMV status not recorded). Some clones in this sample may be carry-over from other donors' samples. The CDR3 runs from the conserved cysteine through the conserved F or W. Each record gives: V gene, J gene, clone size, CDR3 protein. Clone size appears in some rows only: once, few, many, or a class for an expanded clone.

V: TRBV28; J: TRBJ1-1; size: few; CDR3: CASSAGLGTEAFF
V: TRBV6-1; J: TRBJ2-1; size: -; CDR3: CASRNPVFNEQFF
V: TRBV28; J: TRBJ2-7; size: many; CDR3: CASSPGDRVVLEQYF
V: TRBV7-2; J: TRBJ2-2; size: few; CDR3: CASSGSIITGELFF
V: TRBV7-2; J: TRBJ2-1; size: many; CDR3: CASSFQGLAAHYNEQFF
V: TRBV7-2; J: TRBJ1-2; size: few; CDR3: CASSLGLAGHGYTF
V: TRBV7-2; J: TRBJ1-5; size: many; CDR3: CASSGDRGLNQPQHF
V: TRBV7-2; J: TRBJ1-1; size: few; CDR3: CASSLAETGALGAFF
V: TRBV6-2/TRBV6-3; J: TRBJ2-3; size: few; CDR3: CASSYRGGARTDTQYF
V: TRBV7-2; J: TRBJ1-1; size: many; CDR3: CASSLSNTEAFF
V: TRBV7-6; J: TRBJ1-1; size: -; CDR3: CASSVKGNTEAFF
V: TRBV7-2; J: TRBJ1-2; size: many; CDR3: CASSLLRTDYGYTF
V: TRBV27; J: TRBJ2-1; size: few; CDR3: CASSPGLANGEQFF
V: TRBV7-9; J: TRBJ2-1; size: -; CDR3: CTSSHSGSSYNEQFF
V: TRBV6-2/TRBV6-3; J: TRBJ2-1; size: -; CDR3: CASSRLAGNYNEQFF
V: TRBV5-1; J: TRBJ1-4; size: -; CDR3: CASSLNREPEKLFF
V: TRBV7-4; J: TRBJ1-2; size: -; CDR3: CASSSPQEWFYSYTF
V: TRBV12-3/TRBV12-4; J: TRBJ2-1; size: few; CDR3: CASSLESPGLAGEWNEQFF
V: TRBV7-2; J: TRBJ2-1; size: many; CDR3: CASSRKVGEDLGHNEQFF
V: TRBV6-4; J: TRBJ2-1; size: -; CDR3: CASSTPRLEVLAVYNEQFF
V: TRBV7-2; J: TRBJ2-7; size: many; CDR3: CASSSYLSYEQYF
V: TRBV6-1; J: TRBJ1-1; size: many; CDR3: CASSGGRGANTEAFF
V: TRBV29-1; J: TRBJ1-2; size: -; CDR3: CSAHGSNYGYTF
V: TRBV7-8; J: TRBJ1-6; size: many; CDR3: CASSSGQGNNSPLHF
V: TRBV7-2; J: TRBJ2-5; size: many; CDR3: CASSPEQRQTQTQYF
V: TRBV12-3/TRBV12-4; J: TRBJ2-1; size: many; CDR3: CASSPGLSSYNEQFF
V: TRBV7-9; J: TRBJ2-2; size: -; CDR3: CASSLKPSGTGELFF
V: TRBV4-1; J: TRBJ1-2; size: few; CDR3: CASSQGPGTPGRGYTF
V: TRBV7-2; J: TRBJ2-2; size: many; CDR3: CASSRTSGPTGELFF
V: TRBV6-2/TRBV6-3; J: TRBJ1-3; size: -; CDR3: CASRQAAGNTIYF
V: TRBV7-2; J: TRBJ1-1; size: many; CDR3: CASSLATTGSGTEAFF
V: TRBV5-1; J: TRBJ2-2; size: -; CDR3: CASSLEADSYTGELFF
V: TRBV6-2/TRBV6-3; J: TRBJ2-3; size: -; CDR3: CASSYSIGPTPDTQYF
V: TRBV12-3/TRBV12-4; J: TRBJ2-1; size: few; CDR3: CASSLGGTGGNEQFF
V: TRBV7-6; J: TRBJ2-2; size: -; CDR3: CASSPTIGVTGELFF
V: TRBV6-5; J: TRBJ1-1; size: -; CDR3: CASSRDRGVPDTEAFF
V: TRBV3-1; J: TRBJ1-6; size: -; CDR3: CASSQGQQGGNSPLHF